The 9 T cell receptor beta chains reported below all come from one sample, sequenced in a study of blood T cell repertoires in COVID-19. Assay used: immunoSEQ multiplex PCR; TCRdb lists only in-frame clones, some missing. The sample holds 400,000 or so clones, 90% seen once. What was sequenced was PBMCs or T cells enriched from blood (not recorded which). Every receptor here comes from a man aged 18 to 30 who had recovered from COVID-19.

The chain combines TRBV5-5 with TRBJ1-2; 9 positions agree with TRBD1. The junction had 6 bases not matched to a gene; V was cut back by 3 bases and J by 3 bases. This CDR3 comprises 15 residues. CDR1 is SGHKS and CDR2 is YYEKEE in the germline V gene (reference sequence). CDR3 coding DNA: TGTGCCAGCAGCTCTACAGGGGGCTTGGACTATGGCTACACCTTC. Translated, it gives CASSSTGGLDYGYTF.

The rearrangement joins TRBV11-2 to TRBJ2-3; possible D gene TRBD1, 6 bases. The length of the CDR3 is 18 residues. Per germline, CDR1 SGHAT and CDR2 FQNNGV. V was cut by 1 base and J by 1 base, with 18 bases left in between. The CDR3 protein is CASSLGRGRGQGTDTQYF. CDR3 DNA sequence: TGTGCCAGCAGCTTAGGGCGCGGCAGGGGTCAGGGCACAGATACGCAGTATTTT.

This chain connects TRBV12-3 or TRBV12-4 to TRBJ2-7, with 7 nucleotides matching TRBD1. The V gene end was trimmed by 8 bases and the J gene end by 9 bases; junction bases not matched to a gene: 10. The CDR3 runs to 12 residues. CDR3 in amino acids: CASRRDSTRQYF. In DNA form, the CDR3 reads TGTGCCAGCCGACGGGACAGTACGAGGCAGTACTTC.

The V call is TRBV18, the J call TRBJ1-1; 7 positions agree with TRBD1. The CDR3 covers 15 residues. The junction had 3 bases not matched to a gene; V was cut back by 2 bases and J by 0 bases. Germline V gene sequence: CDR1 KGHSH, CDR2 LQKENI. CDR3: CASSPTQGMNTEAFF. The CDR3, as DNA: TGTGCCAGCTCACCAACACAGGGGATGAACACTGAAGCTTTCTTT.

This chain connects TRBV7-8 to TRBJ1-2, with TRBD1 matching over 7 bases. Unmatched junction bases numbered 9, after V lost 1 base and J lost 7 bases. The germline V gene has CDR1 SGHVS and CDR2 FQNEAQ. The CDR3 consists of 15 residues. The CDR3 DNA reads TGTGCCAGCAGCTTAGATTGGAGGGGGCAAAGTGGCTACACCTTC. Translation: CASSLDWRGQSGYTF.

The V and J genes are TRBV27 and TRBJ1-1; D is perhaps TRBD1 (6 bases). V was shortened by 6 bases and J by 0 bases, with 11 bases between the two germline ends. Germline values: CDR1 MNHEY, CDR2 SMNVEV (reference sequence). The CDR3 has 14 residues. The CDR3 nucleotides read TGTGCCAGCAGAAGGGACAAAATGAACACTGAAGCTTTCTTT. Its translation: CASRRDKMNTEAFF.

The chain combines TRBV18 with TRBJ1-2, with D possibly TRBD1 on 5 matching bases. Trimming shortened V by 0 bases and J by 4 bases, and 12 bases separated the two germline ends. Per the germline V gene, CDR1 is KGHSH and CDR2 is LQKENI. CDR3 length: 15 amino acids. The CDR3 loop is CASSPPSQGSYGYTF. The CDR3 DNA is TGTGCCAGCTCACCACCGAGTCAGGGTTCCTATGGCTACACCTTC.

V gene TRBV6-5 combines with J gene TRBJ2-7; TRBD1 might be the D (5 bases). Germline V gene lookup returns CDR1 MNHEY and CDR2 SVGAGI. Trimming pared 7 bases from V and 5 bases from J, leaving 12 bases between. The length of the CDR3 is 12 residues. CDR3 in amino acids: CASKGMFDEQYF. CDR3 nucleotides: TGTGCCAGCAAGGGGATGTTCGACGAGCAGTACTTC.

The chain combines TRBV19 with TRBJ1-3; D call uncertain. Looked up from germline, CDR1 is LNHDA and CDR2 is SQIVND (reference sequence). This CDR3 is 12 amino acids long. The V and J ends lost 9 bases and 0 bases respectively, with 6 bases between them. The DNA for the CDR3 is TGTGCCAGCCTCGGCTCTGGAAACACCATATATTTT. Translated, it gives CASLGSGNTIYF.